Below, 32 T cell receptor beta chains from the same sample are listed, as sequenced in a study of sequential checkpoint blockade in melanoma. Treatment indicated: randomized to nivolumab then ipilimumab (arm A) or the reverse (arm B). Generated by immunoSEQ multiplex PCR, the TCRdb table keeps only in-frame clones and is missing some. The table lists approximately 7,700 clones, around 60% of them singletons. The starting material was CD8+ T cells sorted from blood (inferred from file names), obtained from a patient given nivolumab and ipilimumab in sequence. These receptors were taken from a human donor with melanoma.

This clone occurred once. The chain uses TRBV27 and TRBJ2-7; no clear D gene. The CDR3 loop spans 13 amino acids. V was cut by 3 bases and J by 7 bases, with 13 bases left in between. Germline V gene sequence: CDR1 MNHEY, CDR2 SMNVEV (reference sequence). CDR3 loop: CASSLQLGWEQYF. The CDR3 DNA is TGTGCCAGCAGTTTGCAACTCGGGTGGGAGCAGTACTTC.

This chain connects TRBV10-3 to TRBJ1-5; TRBD1 aligns across 8 bases. V lost 11 bases to trimming and J lost 2 bases; unmatched junction nucleotides: 8. Germline V gene data show CDR1 as ENHRY and CDR2 as SYGVKD. There are 14 residues in the CDR3. The CDR3 sequence: CAPTPDRGNQPQHF. The CDR3 DNA sequence: TGTGCCCCCACCCCGGACAGGGGCAATCAGCCCCAGCATTTT.

This clone was picked up a small number of times. The chain is built from TRBV7-1 and TRBJ1-2; tentatively, D is TRBD1 (5 bases). TRBV7-1 carries the ORF label, with uncertain function. The CDR3 runs 17 residues. Trimming took 5 bases from V and 0 from J, leaving 19 bases between them. In nucleotides, the CDR3 is TGTGCCAGCAGCCCGGGGACTTACTCAAACCCTAACTATGGCTACACCTTC. Its translation: CASSPGTYSNPNYGYTF.

This clone showed up just a few times. The chain joins TRBV4-2 to TRBJ2-1; 7 bases align to TRBD2. Looked up from germline, CDR1 is LGHNA and CDR2 is YNFKEQ. The CDR3 is 16 amino acids. Germline trimming cut 4 bases from V and 4 bases from J; bases unmatched to any gene: 10. The CDR3: CASSPGGAGDYNEQFF. In DNA, the CDR3 is TGTGCCAGCAGCCCGGGGGGAGCGGGCGATTACAATGAGCAGTTCTTC.

The chain joins TRBV19 to TRBJ2-1; 13 bases line up with TRBD2. V lost 5 bases to trimming and J lost 6 bases; unmatched junction nucleotides: 4. Germline V lookup: CDR1 LNHDA, CDR2 SQIVND (reference sequence). The CDR3 length is 15 residues. In DNA, the CDR3 is TGTGCCAGTAGTTGGACTAGCGGGAGCTTCAATGAGCAGTTCTTC. It encodes CASSWTSGSFNEQFF.

Points on this clone: At one end, the junction sequence differs from germline, possibly due to a read error. The chain joins TRBV7-6 to TRBJ1-1; D uncertain. This CDR3 has 14 amino acids. CDR1 and CDR2 (germline): SGHVS, FNYEAQ. This CDR3 reads CASSLGPRGTLWSF. The CDR3 region has the DNA TGTGCCAGCAGCTTAGGACCGCGAGGTACCCTTTGGAGCTTT.

The rearrangement links TRBV9 to TRBJ1-2; TRBD1 might be the D (6 bases). Germline assignment: CDR1 SGDLS and CDR2 YYNGEE. The V and J ends lost 0 bases and 8 bases respectively, with 11 bases between them. There are 13 residues in the CDR3. CDR3 DNA sequence: TGTGCCAGCAGCGTAGCACAGGGCGGGGGCTACACCTTC. This translates into CASSVAQGGGYTF.

This clone was seen a handful of times. The chain combines TRBV11-2 with TRBJ2-7, with unresolved D. Germline V gene data show CDR1 as SGHAT and CDR2 as FQNNGV. Trimming removed 1 base at V and 3 bases at J, with 10 bases between. The CDR3 contains 14 residues. Here the CDR3 DNA reads TGTGCCAGCAGCTTAGCGTCCGGTGACTACGAGCAGTACTTC. This encodes CASSLASGDYEQYF.

This clone was counted only a few times. The CDR3 bases are TGTGCCAGCAGTCCCGGGACACACTATGGCTACACCTTC. Amino acid sequence: CASSPGTHYGYTF. The chain couples TRBV7-3 to TRBJ1-2; D is perhaps TRBD1 (6 bases). V lost 6 bases and J 3 bases, leaving 11 bases between the germline ends. Looked up from germline, CDR1 is SGHTA and CDR2 is FQGTGA. This CDR3 is 13 amino acids long.

V is TRBV10-1 and J is TRBJ2-5, with TRBD2 matching over 9 bases. CDR3 length: 14 residues. Germline CDR1 WNHNN, CDR2 SYGVQD (reference sequence). With V trimmed by 6 bases and J by 11 bases, 13 bases remained unmatched. CDR3 in amino acids: CASRGPGLAHEQYF. The CDR3 region has the DNA TGCGCCAGCAGGGGACCGGGACTAGCTCATGAGCAGTACTTC.

There are a few counts of this clone. The chain recombines TRBV19 with TRBJ2-1; the match to TRBD2 covers 7 bases. The germline CDR1 and CDR2 sequences are LNHDA and SQIVND (reference sequence). The V gene end was trimmed by 7 bases and the J gene end by 7 bases; junction bases not matched to a gene: 4. This CDR3 contains 12 residues. CDR3 DNA sequence: TGTGCCAGTACCTCCGGGGGGAATGAGCAGTTCTTC. It codes for CASTSGGNEQFF.

V usage is TRBV27 and J usage is TRBJ1-3; no firm D call. This CDR3 contains 16 residues. CDR1 MNHEY and CDR2 SMNVEV come from the germline V gene (reference sequence). Trimming left V 8 bases short and J 0 bases short, with 17 bases between. CDR3 coding DNA: TGTGCCAGCCCTTCGGTGGGCCTCTTCTCTGGAAACACCATATATTTT. It encodes CASPSVGLFSGNTIYF.

V and J are TRBV2 and TRBJ1-2; D gene uncertain. The germline CDR1 and CDR2 sequences are SNHLY and FYNNEI. This CDR3 has 13 residues. Trimming pared 1 base from V and 3 bases from J, leaving 6 bases between. The CDR3 bases are TGTGCCAGCAGTGAAGGGCGGTACTATGGCTACACCTTC. As protein: CASSEGRYYGYTF.

The chain uses TRBV30 and TRBJ1-3; 8 nucleotides match TRBD1. CDR1 and CDR2 from the germline V gene are GTSNPN and SVGIG (reference sequence). With 3 bases clipped from V and 1 base from J, the junction kept 2 bases outside the gene matches. CDR3 length: 14 amino acids. The chain's CDR3 is CAWRTGASGNTIYF. In nucleotides, the CDR3 is TGTGCCTGGAGGACAGGGGCATCTGGAAACACCATATATTTT.

CDR3 nucleotides: TGTGCCAGCAGCTTAGTAGCGGGGAACAATGAGCAGTTCTTC. Translated, it gives CASSLVAGNNEQFF. This chain uses TRBV11-3 with TRBJ2-1; 8 bases are shared with TRBD2. The ends lost 1 base at V and 5 bases at J; junction bases unmatched: 1. The length of the CDR3 is 14 residues. Germline V gene sequence: CDR1 SGHNT, CDR2 YENEEA.

The chain employs TRBV18 and TRBJ1-5; D perhaps matches TRBD1 (5 bases). Looked up from germline, CDR1 is KGHSH and CDR2 is LQKENI. Deletions cut 0 bases from V and 5 bases from J, with 14 bases between. This CDR3 has 16 amino acids. In DNA, the CDR3 is TGTGCCAGCTCACCACCGGGGAGGGACCCTCATCAGCCCCAGCATTTT. Its protein is CASSPPGRDPHQPQHF.

This clone was seen a single time. The J gene is TRBJ2-7, the V gene TRBV6-6, with 10 bases identical to TRBD1. The trim removed 5 bases at V and 5 bases at J, leaving 3 bases unmatched. The length of the CDR3 is 13 residues. Germline CDR1 MNHNY, CDR2 SVGAGI (reference sequence). The CDR3 reads CASSPTGGHEQYF. Written as DNA, the CDR3 is TGTGCCAGCAGTCCGACAGGGGGCCACGAGCAGTACTTC.

This clone is classed as medium-sized. The V call is TRBV15, the J call TRBJ1-5; TRBD1 matches at 11 bases. The ends lost 3 bases at V and 4 bases at J; junction bases unmatched: 5. Germline assignment: CDR1 LNHNV and CDR2 YYDKDF (reference sequence). This CDR3 is 16 amino acids long. The DNA of the CDR3 is TGTGCCACCAGCAGTTGGGACAGGGGGGGGAATCAGCCCCAGCATTTT. Encoded protein: CATSSWDRGGNQPQHF.

V and J are TRBV9 and TRBJ2-1; TRBD2 matches 9 bases. The length of the CDR3 is 16 residues. Looked up from germline, CDR1 is SGDLS and CDR2 is YYNGEE. The trim removed 0 bases at V and 2 bases at J, leaving 3 bases unmatched. As DNA, the CDR3 is TGTGCCAGCAGCGTAGATGCGGGAGGGCCCTACAATGAGCAGTTCTTC. As protein: CASSVDAGGPYNEQFF.

In this sample, this clone turned up once. The chain links TRBV6-1 to TRBJ2-7; 10 bases are shared with TRBD1. The V and J ends lost 7 bases and 3 bases, in that order; junction bases with no gene match: 9. There are 15 residues in the CDR3. Germline assignment: CDR1 MNHNS and CDR2 SASEGT. CDR3 loop: CASNKRTGGNYEQYF. CDR3 DNA: TGTGCCAGCAACAAGCGGACAGGGGGGAACTACGAGCAGTACTTC.

In the case of this clone: Being one base from a much bigger clone, this may be a read error. CDR3 DNA sequence: TGTGCCAGCAGCCCCCAGACGGAGAACTATGGCTACACCTTC. Its translation is CASSPQTENYGYTF. This rearrangement joins TRBV7-9 to TRBJ1-2; no clear D. The CDR3 runs to 14 residues. With 5 bases removed from V and 2 bases from J, the gap between germline ends came to 12 bases. The V gene's germline CDR1 is SEHNR and CDR2 FQNEAQ (reference sequence).

This clone was detected only once. V usage is TRBV9 and J usage is TRBJ2-7; the match to TRBD2 covers 8 bases. V trimming: 0 bases; J trimming: 4 bases; junction bases outside the gene matches: 6. This CDR3 comprises 15 residues. CDR1 is SGDLS, CDR2 YYNGEE, per germline. CDR3 coding DNA: TGTGCCAGCAGCGTAGGAAGCGGGAGAGGGTACGAGCAGTACTTC. This sequence encodes CASSVGSGRGYEQYF.

V usage is TRBV6-5 and J usage is TRBJ2-7; D might be TRBD2 (5 bases). The V gene's germline CDR1 is MNHEY and CDR2 SVGAGI. The CDR3 covers 16 residues. The ends were cut back, 0 bases at V and 3 bases at J, with 15 bases in the middle. The CDR3 sequence is CASSYSARTYDYEQYF. The CDR3 nucleotides read TGTGCCAGCAGTTACTCGGCTCGGACTTATGACTACGAGCAGTACTTC.

The rearrangement links TRBV4-2 to TRBJ1-5, with a possible D match to TRBD1 (5 bases). The CDR3 runs 14 residues. The V and J ends lost 3 bases and 3 bases respectively, with 9 bases between them. In germline, CDR1 is LGHNA, CDR2 YNFKEQ. CDR3 region: CASSHPGANQPQHF. Here the CDR3 DNA reads TGTGCCAGCAGCCACCCTGGGGCCAATCAGCCCCAGCATTTT.

This clone was counted only a few times. The chain carries TRBV7-8 and TRBJ1-5, with 8 bases fitting TRBD1. Per the germline V gene, CDR1 is SGHVS and CDR2 is FQNEAQ. The CDR3 covers 14 residues. The J segment lost 2 bases and the V segment lost 6 bases, leaving 3 bases of the junction unmatched. The CDR3 reads CASRGTGGNQPQHF. For the CDR3, the DNA is TGTGCCAGCAGGGGGACAGGAGGCAATCAGCCCCAGCATTTT.

This clone was recorded only once. The chain recombines TRBV7-2 with TRBJ1-1; 7 bases match TRBD1. CDR3 length: 16 residues. J gave up 2 bases and V 2 bases, and 8 bases lay outside the gene matches. Germline loops: CDR1 SGHTA, CDR2 FQGNSA. In DNA form, the CDR3 reads TGTGCCAGCAGCTTACCAACGGGACAGCCCAACACTGAAGCTTTCTTT. Amino acid sequence: CASSLPTGQPNTEAFF.

The V gene is TRBV28, the J gene TRBJ2-7, with 7 bases that match TRBD2. Unmatched junction bases numbered 14, after V lost 8 bases and J lost 1 base. Per germline, CDR1 MDHEN and CDR2 SYDVKM. The CDR3 is 16 amino acids. CDR3 residues: CASSLRGRVLSYEQYF. The CDR3 nucleotides are TGTGCCAGCTCCCTCCGGGGGAGGGTGTTATCCTACGAGCAGTACTTC.

This chain connects TRBV5-1 to TRBJ2-7; 8 bases fit TRBD1. This CDR3 is built from 14 residues. Germline V gene lookup returns CDR1 SGHRS and CDR2 YFSETQ. V lost 5 bases, J lost 5 bases, and 9 bases stayed unmatched. DNA for the CDR3: TGCGCCAGCAGTCAGGGGGCGGAGGTCCACGAGCAGTACTTC. Residues: CASSQGAEVHEQYF.

The chain joins TRBV27 to TRBJ2-7, with 8 bases that match TRBD2. CDR1 MNHEY and CDR2 SMNVEV come from the germline V gene (reference sequence). The V segment lost 3 bases and the J segment 7 bases; nucleotides outside the gene matches: 11. The CDR3 spans 15 residues. The CDR3 coding sequence is TGTGCCAGCAGTTTGGGACCCTTGGCGGGAGGTGAGCAGTACTTC. It encodes CASSLGPLAGGEQYF.

This clone was observed a single time. This rearrangement joins TRBV19 to TRBJ1-1, with 7 bases matching TRBD1. Per the germline V gene, CDR1 is LNHDA and CDR2 is SQIVND (reference sequence). This CDR3 spans 13 amino acids. Trimming removed 3 bases from V and 6 bases from J; junction bases left unmatched: 4. In DNA form, the CDR3 reads TGTGCCAGTAGTATTGGAGGGGGCTCTGAAGCTTTCTTT. Its protein is CASSIGGGSEAFF.

The genes are TRBV19 and TRBJ2-1; tentatively, D is TRBD1 (6 bases). CDR1 and CDR2 (germline): LNHDA, SQIVND (reference sequence). Between the trimmed V and J ends, which lost 3 bases and 2 bases, there was a span of 8 bases. There are 14 residues in the CDR3. CDR3 residues: CASSIKGAYNEQFF. The CDR3 DNA reads as TGTGCCAGTAGTATCAAGGGGGCCTACAATGAGCAGTTCTTC.

V usage is TRBV2 and J usage is TRBJ1-1; TRBD1 aligns across 9 bases. This CDR3 region has 14 residues. Germline V gene lookup returns CDR1 SNHLY and CDR2 FYNNEI. Trimming removed 4 bases from V and 4 bases from J; junction bases left unmatched: 4. CDR3 nucleotide sequence: TGTGCCAGCAGTGCAGGACAGGGGACCACTGAAGCTTTCTTT. This codes for CASSAGQGTTEAFF.